The 8 T cell receptor beta chains below come from one sample, sequenced in a study of T cell repertoires in aging, cancer and after chemotherapy. Multiplex touch-down PCR with TRB-A/B primers amplified rearranged V-D-J TRB sequences. TCRdb passed the multiplex PCR reads through MiXCR, listing each CDR3 protein once. The sample has about 560 distinct CDR3 sequences, 20% seen once; the top ten hold 40% to 45%. Peripheral blood genomic DNA, not sorted cells or RNA, was the template. The sequencing input was blood. The receptor set was obtained from a human donor with a solid tumor.

This clonotype is termed medium-sized. J is TRBJ1-1 and V is TRBV10-3; D may be TRBD1 (6 bases). The CDR3 length is 12 residues. Germline V gives CDR1 ENHRY, CDR2 SYGVKD. V was trimmed by 11 bases and J by 6 bases, leaving 16 bases between them. CDR3 loop: CAAGRGGAEAFF. DNA of the CDR3: TGTGCCGCAGGGCGAGGGGGGGCTGAAGCTTTCTTT.

This clonotype qualifies as hyperexpanded (1% or more). The chain uses TRBV14 and TRBJ1-6; no clear D gene. V was trimmed by 0 bases and J by 15 bases, leaving 9 bases between them. This CDR3 contains 12 residues. Germline CDR1 reads SGHDN; CDR2 reads FVKESK. For the CDR3, the DNA is TGTGCCAGCAGCCAAGATCGCAACCTCCTCCACTTT. Translated: CASSQDRNLLHF.

V is TRBV12-3 or TRBV12-4 and J is TRBJ2-2; D is unclear. The V gene lost 2 bases and the J gene lost 6 bases, with 4 bases spanning the gap. This CDR3 comprises 12 residues. CDR3 loop: CASSLSPGELFF. DNA for the CDR3: TGTGCCAGCAGTTTAAGCCCCGGGGAGCTGTTTTTT.

The chain employs TRBV5-1 and TRBJ1-4; TRBD1 is a possible D gene (6 bases). The CDR3 runs 17 residues. The germline V and J ends were trimmed by 0 bases and 8 bases, with 20 bases remaining between them. Germline V lookup: CDR1 SGHRS, CDR2 YFSETQ. This chain's CDR3 is CASSLGRGTFQGEKLFF. In DNA, the CDR3 is TGCGCCAGCAGCTTGGGGAGGGGGACTTTCCAAGGGGAAAAACTGTTTTTT.

The DNA for the CDR3 is TGCGCCAGCAGCCCGGGGAACGGAGCTCCCACAGATACGCAGTATTTT. Its translation is CASSPGNGAPTDTQYF. V is TRBV5-1 and J is TRBJ2-3, with D tentatively TRBD2 (5 bases). V lost 4 bases, J lost 2 bases, and 17 bases lay in between. This CDR3 comprises 16 residues. Per germline, CDR1 SGHRS and CDR2 YFSETQ.

Relative to its sample, this clonotype is large. This rearrangement joins TRBV6-1 to TRBJ1-1; D is uncertain. The CDR3 contains 13 residues. The V gene's germline CDR1 is MNHNS and CDR2 SASEGT. With 3 bases removed from V and 1 base from J, the gap between germline ends came to 6 bases. The CDR3 DNA reads as TGTGCCAGCAGTGAGGCCTCGAACACTGAAGCTTTCTTT. As protein: CASSEASNTEAFF.

This clonotype counts as hyperexpanded (1% or more). The gene calls are TRBV7-2 and TRBJ1-2; 7 bases fit TRBD1. This CDR3 has 12 amino acids. Germline V gives CDR1 SGHTA, CDR2 FQGNSA. V was pared by 5 bases and J by 3 bases, with 0 bases of the junction left unmatched. The CDR3 bases are TGTGCCAGCAGCGACAGGGACTATGGCTACACCTTC. The encoded protein is CASSDRDYGYTF.

Judged by abundance, this clonotype is medium-sized. The chain is built from TRBV19 and TRBJ2-2, with 8 bases that match TRBD1. CDR3 length equals 15 residues. V lost 3 bases and J lost 4; bases outside the gene matches: 4. Per germline, CDR1 LNHDA and CDR2 SQIVND (reference sequence). DNA of the CDR3: TGTGCCAGTAGTATGGGACAGGCGGGCACCGGGGAGCTGTTTTTT. Its protein product is CASSMGQAGTGELFF.